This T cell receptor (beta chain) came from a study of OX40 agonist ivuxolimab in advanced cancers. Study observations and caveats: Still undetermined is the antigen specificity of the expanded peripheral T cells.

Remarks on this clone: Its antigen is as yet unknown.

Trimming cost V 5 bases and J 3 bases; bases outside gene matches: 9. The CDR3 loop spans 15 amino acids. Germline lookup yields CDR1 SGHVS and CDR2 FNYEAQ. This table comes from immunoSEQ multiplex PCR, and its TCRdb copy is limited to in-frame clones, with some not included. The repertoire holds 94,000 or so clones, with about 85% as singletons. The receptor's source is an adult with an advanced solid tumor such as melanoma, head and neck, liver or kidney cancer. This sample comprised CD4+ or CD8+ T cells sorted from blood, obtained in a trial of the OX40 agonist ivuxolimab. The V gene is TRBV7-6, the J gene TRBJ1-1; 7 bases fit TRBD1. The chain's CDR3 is CASSPQGGADTEAFF. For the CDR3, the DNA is TGTGCCAGCAGCCCCCAAGGGGGCGCGGACACTGAAGCTTTCTTT.